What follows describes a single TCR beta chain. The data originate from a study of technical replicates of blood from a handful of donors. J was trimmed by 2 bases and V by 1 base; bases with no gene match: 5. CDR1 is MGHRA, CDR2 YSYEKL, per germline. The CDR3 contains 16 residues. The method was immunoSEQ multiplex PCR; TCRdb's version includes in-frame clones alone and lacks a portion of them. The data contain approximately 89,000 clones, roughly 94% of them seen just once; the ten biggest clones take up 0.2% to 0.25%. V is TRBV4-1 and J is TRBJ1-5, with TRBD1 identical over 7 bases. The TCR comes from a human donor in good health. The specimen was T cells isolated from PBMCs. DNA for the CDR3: TGCGCCAGCAGCCAAGGACAGGGATTGGGCAATCAGCCCCAGCATTTT. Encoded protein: CASSQGQGLGNQPQHF.